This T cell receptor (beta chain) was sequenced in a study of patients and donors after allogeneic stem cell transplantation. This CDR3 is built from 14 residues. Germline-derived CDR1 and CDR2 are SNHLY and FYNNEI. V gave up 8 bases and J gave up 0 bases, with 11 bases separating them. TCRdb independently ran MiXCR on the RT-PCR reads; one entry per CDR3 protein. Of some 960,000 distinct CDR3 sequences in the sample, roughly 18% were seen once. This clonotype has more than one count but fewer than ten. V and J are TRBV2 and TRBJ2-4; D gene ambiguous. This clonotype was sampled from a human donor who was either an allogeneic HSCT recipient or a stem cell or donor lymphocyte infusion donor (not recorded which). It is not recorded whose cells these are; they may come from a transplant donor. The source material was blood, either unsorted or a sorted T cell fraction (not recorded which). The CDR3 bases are TGTGCCAGCCAGAAGACGATAGCCAAAAACATTCAGTACTTC. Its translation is CASQKTIAKNIQYF. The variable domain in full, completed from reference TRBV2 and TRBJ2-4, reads EPEVTQTPSHQVTQMGQEVILRCVPISNHLYFYWYRQILGQKVEFLVSFYNNEISEKSEIFDDQFSVERPDGSNFTLKIRSTKLEDSAMYFCASQKTIAKNIQYFGAGTRLSVL.